This T cell receptor (beta chain) was sequenced in a study of blood T cell repertoires in COVID-19. This clone has a single count. Germline V gene lookup returns CDR1 SGHRS and CDR2 YFSETQ. V lost 3 bases, J lost 3 bases, and 9 bases lay in between. The CDR3 is 14 amino acids. Using immunoSEQ multiplex PCR, the repertoire was profiled, and TCRdb retains in-frame clones only, with some absent. The sample shows 25,000 to 35,000 clones, more than 60% of them seen only once. The sample was peripheral blood. This sequence was found in a woman aged 70 to 79 with active or convalescent COVID-19. The rearrangement joins TRBV5-1 to TRBJ2-2; possible D gene TRBD1, 5 bases. The CDR3 spells CASSWGRYTGELFF. The CDR3 coding sequence is TGCGCCAGCAGCTGGGGCCGTTACACCGGGGAGCTGTTTTTT. The variable domain in full, with the rest retrieved from reference TRBV5-1 and TRBJ2-2, is KAGVTQTPRYLIKTRGQQVTLSCSPISGHRSVSWYQQTPGQGLQFLFEYFSETQRNKGNFPGRFSGRQFSNSRSEMNVSTLELGDSALYLCASSWGRYTGELFFGEGSRLTVL.